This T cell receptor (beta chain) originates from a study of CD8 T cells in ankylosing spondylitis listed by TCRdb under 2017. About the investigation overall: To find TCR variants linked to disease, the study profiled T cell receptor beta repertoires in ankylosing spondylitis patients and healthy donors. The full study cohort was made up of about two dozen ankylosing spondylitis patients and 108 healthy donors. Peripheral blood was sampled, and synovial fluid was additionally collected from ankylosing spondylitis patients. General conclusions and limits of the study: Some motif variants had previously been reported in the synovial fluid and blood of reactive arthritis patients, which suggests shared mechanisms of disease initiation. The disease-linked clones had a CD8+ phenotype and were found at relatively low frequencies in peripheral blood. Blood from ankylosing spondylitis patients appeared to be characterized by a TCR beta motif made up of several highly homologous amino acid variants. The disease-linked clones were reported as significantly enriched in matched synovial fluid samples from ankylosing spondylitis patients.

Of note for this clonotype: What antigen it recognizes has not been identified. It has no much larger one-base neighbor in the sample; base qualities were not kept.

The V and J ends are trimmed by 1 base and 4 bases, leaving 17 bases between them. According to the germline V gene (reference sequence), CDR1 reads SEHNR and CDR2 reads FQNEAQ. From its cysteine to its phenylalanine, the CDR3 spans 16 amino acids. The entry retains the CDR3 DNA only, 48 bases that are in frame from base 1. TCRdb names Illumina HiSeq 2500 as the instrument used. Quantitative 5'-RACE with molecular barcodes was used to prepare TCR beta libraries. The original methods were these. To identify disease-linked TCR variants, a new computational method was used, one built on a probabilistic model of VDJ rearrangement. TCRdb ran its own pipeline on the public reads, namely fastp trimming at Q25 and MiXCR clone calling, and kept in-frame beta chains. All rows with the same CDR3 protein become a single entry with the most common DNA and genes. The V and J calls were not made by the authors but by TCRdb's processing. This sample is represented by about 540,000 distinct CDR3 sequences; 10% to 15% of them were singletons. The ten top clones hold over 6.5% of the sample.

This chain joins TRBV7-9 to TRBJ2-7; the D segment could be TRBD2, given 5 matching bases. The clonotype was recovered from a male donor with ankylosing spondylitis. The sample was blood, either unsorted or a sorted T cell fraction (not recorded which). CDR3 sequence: CASSLGKAWESYEQYF. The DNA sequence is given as TGTGCCAGCAGCTTAGGGAAAGCTTGGGAGTCTTACGAGCAGTACTTC.